The T cell receptor beta chain described here comes from a study of cytotoxic CD8 clonotypes in ibrutinib-treated CLL. The data were produced by immunoSEQ multiplex PCR, yet TCRdb's version contains in-frame clones alone and is incomplete. This table has 28,000 or so clones, roughly 62% appearing once. TCR beta libraries used about 2.2 micrograms of genomic DNA from cryopreserved PBMCs. The CDR3 runs to 16 residues. CDR1 SGHTA and CDR2 FQGTGA come from the germline V gene. The V end lost 2 bases, the J end lost 3 bases, and 17 bases lay between the germline ends. The chain combines TRBV7-3 with TRBJ2-7; maybe TRBD1 (6 bases). The sequencing here drew on PBMCs, taken before ibrutinib treatment. This receptor was identified in a human donor with chronic lymphocytic leukemia. The CDR3 here is CASSLVQGGLDYEQYF. The CDR3 nucleotides are TGTGCCAGCAGCTTAGTACAGGGTGGCTTGGACTACGAGCAGTACTTC.